Below, 30 T cell receptor beta chains from the same sample are listed, as sequenced in a study of blood T cell repertoires in COVID-19. Repertoires were generated with immunoSEQ multiplex PCR, while TCRdb's copy carries only in-frame clones and drops some. The table lists 100,000 to 120,000 clones, about 85% of them singletons. Input material: peripheral blood. The receptor source for this set is a woman in her sixties with COVID-19, enrolled during active disease.

V gene TRBV12-3 or TRBV12-4 combines with J gene TRBJ2-7; maybe TRBD2 (5 bases). V lost 5 bases and J lost 2, with 10 bases in between. The CDR3 is made up of 13 amino acids. CDR3 nucleotides: TGTGCCAGCAGTGCCGGGATGGCCTACGAGCAGTACTTC. Translated: CASSAGMAYEQYF.

This clone has more than one count but fewer than ten. V gene TRBV5-5 combines with J gene TRBJ1-1, with D uncertain. Looked up from germline, CDR1 is SGHKS and CDR2 is YYEKEE (reference sequence). The CDR3 covers 16 residues. The V gene lost 1 base and the J gene lost 0 bases, with 13 bases spanning the gap. The CDR3 here is CASSLRFSLMNTEAFF. The CDR3 DNA follows: TGTGCCAGCAGCTTGAGGTTTAGCTTAATGAACACTGAAGCTTTCTTT.

The rearrangement links TRBV7-9 to TRBJ1-1; TRBD1 is a possible D gene (5 bases). Trimming took 6 bases from V and 11 from J, leaving 25 bases between them. Germline values: CDR1 SEHNR, CDR2 FQNEAQ (reference sequence). This CDR3 is 15 amino acids long. Here the CDR3 DNA reads TGTGCCAGCAGGAAATCCGGGACGCGGGACGGAAACGCTTTCTTT. It yields the protein CASRKSGTRDGNAFF.

The chain joins TRBV7-9 to TRBJ2-7; 8 bases are a match to TRBD1. Trimming took 0 bases from V and 5 from J; bases not matched to a gene: 6. CDR1 is SEHNR, CDR2 FQNEAQ, per germline (reference sequence). The CDR3 length is 15 residues. CDR3 residues: CASSLAKDRGNEQYF. The CDR3 DNA reads TGTGCCAGCAGCTTAGCGAAAGACAGGGGCAACGAGCAGTACTTC.

V usage is TRBV18 and J usage is TRBJ1-5; D gene uncertain. This CDR3 region has 14 residues. CDR1 is KGHSH and CDR2 is LQKENI in the germline V gene. Trimming took 5 bases from V and 0 from J, leaving 8 bases between them. In nucleotides, the CDR3 is TGTGCCAGCTCAACAGACTATAGCAATCAGCCCCAGCATTTT. Translation: CASSTDYSNQPQHF.

The chain uses TRBV11-2 and TRBJ2-3; the D gene is possibly TRBD2 (6 bases). This CDR3 has 15 residues. V was clipped by 6 bases and J by 1 base, with 14 bases between them. Germline V gene sequence: CDR1 SGHAT, CDR2 FQNNGV. CDR3 loop: CASRSGVQGTDTQYF. DNA for the CDR3: TGTGCCAGCAGGTCGGGGGTTCAGGGCACAGATACGCAGTATTTT.

This chain links TRBV7-9 with TRBJ1-3; unclear D gene. CDR1 SEHNR and CDR2 FQNEAQ come from the germline V gene (reference sequence). With 6 bases removed from V and 3 bases from J, the gap between germline ends came to 6 bases. This CDR3 is 12 amino acids long. As DNA, the CDR3 is TGTGCCAGCAGGCTAATTGGAAACACCATATATTTT. Translated: CASRLIGNTIYF.

This clone has just one count. The chain links TRBV6-5 to TRBJ2-7; 8 positions agree with TRBD1. Germline-derived CDR1 and CDR2 are MNHEY and SVGAGI. The CDR3 has 14 amino acids. Unmatched junction bases numbered 6, after V lost 5 bases and J lost 3 bases. CDR3 sequence reads: CASSPDRGGYEQYF. The CDR3 region has the DNA TGTGCCAGCAGTCCCGACAGGGGCGGCTACGAGCAGTACTTC.

The chain carries TRBV30 and TRBJ2-4, with D unresolved. Germline V gives CDR1 GTSNPN, CDR2 SVGIG (reference sequence). The V end was cut by 1 base, the J end by 9 bases, with 10 bases between. The CDR3 has 12 amino acids. The chain's CDR3 is CAWSAGSGIQYF. In nucleotides, the CDR3 is TGTGCCTGGAGTGCAGGAAGTGGCATTCAGTACTTC.

V and J are TRBV2 and TRBJ2-7, with TRBD1 matching over 10 bases. The length of the CDR3 is 13 residues. Trimming removed 6 bases from V and 3 bases from J; junction bases left unmatched: 2. The germline V gene encodes CDR1 SNHLY and CDR2 FYNNEI. The CDR3 coding sequence is TGTGCCAGCAGATGGGACAGGGGCTACGAGCAGTACTTC. This gives the protein CASRWDRGYEQYF.

The chain joins TRBV5-1 to TRBJ1-3; unclear D gene. The CDR3 has 16 amino acids. Trimming pared 2 bases from V and 0 bases from J, leaving 12 bases between. CDR1 and CDR2 from the germline V gene are SGHRS and YFSETQ. The CDR3 is CASSFEIPTSGNTIYF. The CDR3 DNA is TGCGCCAGCAGCTTCGAAATACCTACCTCTGGAAACACCATATATTTT.

V usage is TRBV7-2 and J usage is TRBJ1-2; 10 bases match TRBD1. Unmatched junction bases numbered 3, after V lost 5 bases and J lost 6 bases. CDR1 and CDR2 from the germline V gene are SGHTA and FQGNSA. The CDR3 extends over 13 amino acids. CDR3 coding DNA: TGTGCCAGCAGCCGACAGGGGGCGAATGGCTACACCTTC. This sequence encodes CASSRQGANGYTF. Full variable domain (rest looked up from reference TRBV7-2 and TRBJ1-2): GAGVSQSPSNKVTEKGKDVELRCDPISGHTALYWYRQSLGQGLEFLIYFQGNSAPDKSGLPSDRFSAERTGGSVSTLTIQRTQQEDSAVYLCASSRQGANGYTFGSGTRLTVV.

The V call is TRBV5-4, the J call TRBJ2-1, with TRBD2 matching 11 bases. The CDR3 sequence is 15 residues long. Germline CDR1 is SGHNT and CDR2 is YYREEE (reference sequence). J was trimmed by 7 bases and V by 5 bases; bases with no gene match: 8. The CDR3 is CASRRSGGAWNEQFF. The CDR3 nucleotides read TGTGCCAGCAGACGTAGCGGGGGGGCTTGGAATGAGCAGTTCTTC.

The V gene is TRBV4-2, the J gene TRBJ2-7; 11 bases are a match to TRBD2. The CDR3 is made up of 16 amino acids. Per germline, CDR1 LGHNA and CDR2 YNFKEQ. V was pared by 2 bases and J by 2 bases, with 5 bases of the junction left unmatched. The CDR3 here is CASSQLAGGLPYEQYF. CDR3 nucleotide sequence: TGTGCCAGCAGCCAATTAGCGGGGGGGCTCCCCTACGAGCAGTACTTC.

The CDR3 coding sequence is TGTGCCAGCAGACAACCGACGGGGGGCGCAGAAGCTTTCTTT. Its translation is CASRQPTGGAEAFF. The chain carries TRBV6-5 and TRBJ1-1; weak D call: TRBD1 (6 bases). The CDR3 length is 14 residues. In germline, CDR1 is MNHEY, CDR2 SVGAGI. V dropped 6 bases and J dropped 8 bases, with 19 bases sitting between them.

The genes are TRBV24-1 and TRBJ2-1; TRBD1 matches 8 bases. V gave up 7 bases and J gave up 7 bases; unmatched junction bases: 8. Germline loops: CDR1 KGHDR, CDR2 SFDVKD. The CDR3 runs to 14 residues. Here the CDR3 DNA reads TGTGCCACCAGGGAGACAGGGGAGCGGAATGAGCAGTTCTTC. Protein sequence: CATRETGERNEQFF.

The J gene is TRBJ2-5, the V gene TRBV15; no clear D gene. This CDR3 is 13 amino acids long. CDR1 and CDR2 (germline): LNHNV, YYDKDF (reference sequence). The ends were cut back, 0 bases at V and 5 bases at J, with 7 bases in the middle. The CDR3 sequence: CATSRDRDETQYF. CDR3 DNA sequence: TGTGCCACCAGCAGAGATCGAGATGAGACCCAGTACTTC.

The chain links TRBV18 to TRBJ1-1; no definite D call. Germline values: CDR1 KGHSH, CDR2 LQKENI. The CDR3 loop spans 14 amino acids. The V gene lost 4 bases and the J gene lost 7 bases, with 16 bases spanning the gap. CDR3 sequence reads: CASSLARPSDEAFF. The CDR3 DNA is TGTGCCAGCTCACTGGCCAGGCCGTCCGATGAAGCTTTCTTT.

To note about this clone: Other DNA sequences in this sample translate to the same CDR3. The V and J genes are TRBV10-3 and TRBJ1-4; D possibly corresponds to TRBD1 (6 bases). The CDR3 runs 15 residues. Germline CDR1 and CDR2: ENHRY and SYGVKD. V lost 0 bases and J 5 bases, leaving 10 bases between the germline ends. CDR3 in amino acids: CAISESTGPNEKLFF. The CDR3 DNA is TGTGCCATCAGTGAGTCGACAGGTCCGAATGAAAAACTGTTTTTT.

V gene TRBV21-1 combines with J gene TRBJ2-6; the table's D call TRBD2 went unverified against the DNA. TRBV21-1 is reported as a pseudogene. This CDR3 comprises 18 residues. The chain's CDR3 is CASSKTSGSLTGANVLTF. The CDR3, as DNA: TGTGCCAGCAGCAAAACTTCGGGATCCCTAACCGGGGCCAACGTCCTGACTTTC.

This clone rates as medium-sized (0.01 to 0.1%). The chain carries TRBV13 and TRBJ2-3; D uncertain. The CDR3 is 14 amino acids. Germline V gene data show CDR1 as PRHDT and CDR2 as FYEKMQ (reference sequence). The germline V and J ends were trimmed by 4 bases and 2 bases, with 10 bases remaining between them. The CDR3 nucleotides are TGTGCCAGCAGCTCCACCCACTACACAGATACGCAGTATTTT. Its translation: CASSSTHYTDTQYF.

This clone appeared once. The chain joins TRBV19 to TRBJ2-5; D ambiguous. V was clipped by 2 bases and J by 4 bases, with 5 bases between them. Germline V gene lookup returns CDR1 LNHDA and CDR2 SQIVND (reference sequence). This CDR3 region has 12 residues. The CDR3 coding sequence is TGTGCCAGTAGTATAATCGGAGAGACCCAGTACTTC. Amino acid sequence: CASSIIGETQYF.

The genes are TRBV28 and TRBJ1-1; D unresolved. Germline assignment: CDR1 MDHEN and CDR2 SYDVKM. Trimming took 6 bases from V and 5 from J, leaving 7 bases between them. This CDR3 has 11 amino acids. CDR3 bases: TGTGCCAGCAGATCCGGGACTGAAGCTTTCTTT. Amino acid sequence: CASRSGTEAFF.

In this sample, this clone turned up once. The chain recombines TRBV12-3 or TRBV12-4 with TRBJ1-2, with a tentative D call TRBD1 (5 bases). The germline V and J ends were trimmed by 5 bases and 7 bases, with 11 bases remaining between them. This CDR3 is built from 12 residues. The CDR3, as DNA: TGTGCCAGCAGTGTACGGACATTTGGCTACACCTTC. Amino acid sequence: CASSVRTFGYTF.

This rearrangement joins TRBV6-2 or TRBV6-3 to TRBJ2-1, with 9 bases matching TRBD1. The CDR3 runs to 16 residues. The V segment lost 0 bases and the J segment 4 bases; nucleotides outside the gene matches: 4. Germline V CDR1 and CDR2: MNHEY, SVGEGT. The CDR3 is CASSYSWDRDYNEQFF. In DNA form, the CDR3 reads TGTGCCAGCAGTTACTCTTGGGACAGGGATTACAATGAGCAGTTCTTC.

The chain links TRBV7-9 to TRBJ1-1; a possible D gene is TRBD1 (6 bases). The germline V gene has CDR1 SEHNR and CDR2 FQNEAQ (reference sequence). Trimming shortened V by 6 bases and J by 6 bases, and 17 bases separated the two germline ends. CDR3 length: 14 amino acids. CDR3 loop: CASRTTGLYAEAFF. CDR3 bases: TGTGCCAGCAGGACAACAGGGTTATACGCTGAAGCTTTCTTT.

For the CDR3, the DNA is TGTGCCAGCAGCTCGGGGGTCGGGGAGGGCACAGATACGCAGTATTTT. This codes for CASSSGVGEGTDTQYF. The gene calls are TRBV7-9 and TRBJ2-3; D is perhaps TRBD2 (6 bases). Trimming left V 4 bases short and J 1 base short, with 15 bases between. Per germline, CDR1 SEHNR and CDR2 FQNEAQ (reference sequence). CDR3 size: 16 residues.

The chain combines TRBV6-1 with TRBJ2-3; D is undetermined. Germline V gene sequence: CDR1 MNHNS, CDR2 SASEGT. The CDR3 totals 17 residues. Trimming removed 3 bases from V and 0 bases from J, with 16 bases in between. For the CDR3, the DNA is TGTGCCAGCAGTGAGGTCGGCGGCGGTTCTAGCACAGATACGCAGTATTTT. This encodes CASSEVGGGSSTDTQYF.

The chain has TRBV5-4 and TRBJ2-3, with TRBD2 identical over 7 bases. V lost 0 bases to trimming and J lost 3 bases; unmatched junction nucleotides: 4. Germline CDR1 and CDR2: SGHNT and YYREEE (reference sequence). This CDR3 is built from 15 residues. CDR3 nucleotides: TGTGCCAGCAGCTTGGCCCGGGGGGTGACAGATACGCAGTATTTT. As protein: CASSLARGVTDTQYF.

The chain uses TRBV5-3 and TRBJ1-4, with TRBD1 as a possible D gene (5 bases). TRBV5-3 counts as an open reading frame of uncertain function. With 4 bases removed from V and 2 bases from J, the gap between germline ends came to 18 bases. The CDR3 length is 17 residues. The CDR3 region is CARSPPELGATNEKLFF. DNA for the CDR3: TGTGCCAGAAGCCCCCCGGAGTTAGGGGCGACTAATGAAAAACTGTTTTTT.